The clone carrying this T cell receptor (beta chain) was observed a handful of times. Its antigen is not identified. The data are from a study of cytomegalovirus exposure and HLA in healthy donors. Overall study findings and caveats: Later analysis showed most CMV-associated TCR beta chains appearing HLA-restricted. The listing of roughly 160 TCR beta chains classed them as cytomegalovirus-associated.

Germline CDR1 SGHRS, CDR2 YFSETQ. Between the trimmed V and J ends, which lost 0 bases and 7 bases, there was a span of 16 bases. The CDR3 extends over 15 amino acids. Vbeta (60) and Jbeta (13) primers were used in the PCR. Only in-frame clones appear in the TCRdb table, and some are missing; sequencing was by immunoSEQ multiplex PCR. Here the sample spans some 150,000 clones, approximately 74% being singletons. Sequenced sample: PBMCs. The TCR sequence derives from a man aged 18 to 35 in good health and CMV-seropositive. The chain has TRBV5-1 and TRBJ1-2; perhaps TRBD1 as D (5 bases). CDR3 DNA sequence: TGCGCCAGCAGCTTGGATGGAGGGGCCAGCGGTGGCTACACCTTC. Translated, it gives CASSLDGGASGGYTF.